The 21 T cell receptor beta chains below come from one sample, sequenced in a study of blood T cell repertoires in COVID-19. Measured with immunoSEQ multiplex PCR; TCRdb has only the in-frame clones, and not every one. The sample lists 60,000 or so clones; 65% to 80% were seen once. Sequences were obtained from peripheral blood. Receptors originate from a man aged 25-40 years with COVID-19, enrolled during active disease.

The rearrangement uses TRBV7-9 and TRBJ2-5, with 9 bases identical to TRBD1. Looked up from germline, CDR1 is SEHNR and CDR2 is FQNEAQ (reference sequence). Trimming cost V 3 bases and J 5 bases; bases outside gene matches: 10. This CDR3 has 16 amino acids. Here the CDR3 reads CASSFGTTGGGETQYF. Written as DNA, the CDR3 is TGTGCCAGCAGCTTCGGTACAACAGGGGGCGGGGAGACCCAGTACTTC.

This clone appeared a few times. The chain combines TRBV2 with TRBJ1-6, with a weak D call TRBD1 (6 bases). V was shortened by 1 base and J by 9 bases, with 13 bases between the two germline ends. This CDR3 comprises 15 residues. Per germline, CDR1 SNHLY and CDR2 FYNNEI. The CDR3 coding sequence is TGTGCCAGCAGTGAAGGTCAGGGGAAGAGTTCACCCCTCCACTTT. It is translated as CASSEGQGKSSPLHF.

The rearrangement uses TRBV28 and TRBJ2-6, with TRBD1 as a possible D gene (5 bases). There are 14 residues in the CDR3. Trimming shortened V by 6 bases and J by 0 bases, and 6 bases separated the two germline ends. The germline V gene has CDR1 MDHEN and CDR2 SYDVKM. CDR3 sequence (DNA): TGTGCCAGCAGGACAGCCTCTGGGGCCAACGTCCTGACTTTC. Encoded protein: CASRTASGANVLTF. The full variable domain, rest sourced from reference TRBV28 and TRBJ2-6, is DVKVTQSSRYLVKRTGEKVFLECVQDMDHENMFWYRQDPGLGLRLIYFSYDVKMKEKGDIPEGYSVSREKKERFSLILESASTNQTSMYLCASRTASGANVLTFGAGSRLTVL.

Regarding this clone: Mismatch with germline at one junction end may stem from a read error. The chain is built from TRBV28 and TRBJ2-7, with a weak D call TRBD1 (6 bases). Per the germline V gene, CDR1 is MDHEN and CDR2 is SYDVKM. The CDR3 covers 13 residues. The CDR3 loop reads CASSPIQGNEQHF. The DNA for the CDR3 is TGTGCCAGCAGTCCGATACAGGGAAACGAGCAGCACTTC.

This sequence joins TRBV4-1 and TRBJ2-6; D is perhaps TRBD2 (6 bases). Germline V gene sequence: CDR1 MGHRA, CDR2 YSYEKL. Trimming took 4 bases from V and 0 from J, leaving 22 bases between them. The CDR3 is 20 amino acids. In DNA, the CDR3 is TGCGCCAGCAGCCCGCGGGGCCAAACCCTTCCTCTCTCTGGGGCCAACGTCCTGACTTTC. Amino acid sequence: CASSPRGQTLPLSGANVLTF.

The chain links TRBV11-3 to TRBJ2-5; TRBD2 matches at 7 bases. Germline trimming cut 3 bases from V and 7 bases from J; bases unmatched to any gene: 5. Germline assignment: CDR1 SGHNT and CDR2 YENEEA. The CDR3 is made up of 13 amino acids. For the CDR3, the DNA is TGTGCCAGCAGCTTTGGCGGGAGAGGGACCCAGTACTTC. Residues: CASSFGGRGTQYF. The complete variable domain, with remaining parts taken from reference TRBV11-3 and TRBJ2-5, reads EAGVVQSPRYKIIEKKQPVAFWCNPISGHNTLYWYLQNLGQGPELLIRYENEEAVDDSQLPKDRFSAERLKGVDSTLKIQPAELGDSAVYLCASSFGGRGTQYFGPGTRLLVL.

V and J are TRBV9 and TRBJ1-3; D call uncertain. The CDR3 is 15 amino acids. Deletions cut 4 bases from V and 0 bases from J, with 11 bases between. Germline V lookup: CDR1 SGDLS, CDR2 YYNGEE. The CDR3 region is CASSPEISSGNTIYF. The CDR3 nucleotides read TGTGCCAGCAGCCCGGAGATAAGCTCTGGAAACACCATATATTTT.

V and J are TRBV28 and TRBJ1-5, with 9 bases matching TRBD1. Germline trimming cut 3 bases from V and 0 bases from J; bases unmatched to any gene: 6. The CDR3 is 17 residues long. Per the germline V gene, CDR1 is MDHEN and CDR2 is SYDVKM. The CDR3 region has the DNA TGTGCCAGCAGTTTGGTAGGGGGACAGGGTAGCAATCAGCCCCAGCATTTT. This translates into CASSLVGGQGSNQPQHF.

The chain is built from TRBV24-1 and TRBJ2-5, with 8 bases that match TRBD2. Trimming removed 0 bases from V and 0 bases from J; junction bases left unmatched: 5. Per the germline V gene, CDR1 is KGHDR and CDR2 is SFDVKD. This CDR3 comprises 17 residues. Here the CDR3 DNA reads TGTGCCACCAGTGATTTGACCAGCGGGGGCGACCAAGAGACCCAGTACTTC. Translating it yields CATSDLTSGGDQETQYF.

The genes are TRBV5-4 and TRBJ2-7, with 8 nucleotides matching TRBD2. The J segment lost 7 bases and the V segment lost 1 base, leaving 4 bases of the junction unmatched. The CDR3 contains 13 residues. CDR1 SGHNT and CDR2 YYREEE come from the germline V gene (reference sequence). This CDR3 reads CASSLSGRGEQYF. As DNA, the CDR3 is TGTGCCAGCAGCTTGAGCGGGAGAGGAGAGCAGTACTTC.

As concerns this clone: This specimen includes other DNA sequences encoding the same CDR3. This chain uses TRBV28 with TRBJ2-7; possible D gene TRBD2, 6 bases. CDR1 MDHEN and CDR2 SYDVKM come from the germline V gene. CDR3 size: 13 residues. Trimming removed 5 bases from V and 3 bases from J, with 11 bases in between. The CDR3, as DNA: TGTGCCAGCAGTCCCGGCGGGGTCTACGAGCAGTACTTC. Amino acid sequence: CASSPGGVYEQYF.

The chain couples TRBV18 to TRBJ2-2, with D tentatively TRBD2 (6 bases). V gave up 5 bases and J gave up 5 bases, with 6 bases separating them. The germline V gene encodes CDR1 KGHSH and CDR2 LQKENI. This CDR3 spans 12 amino acids. The CDR3 loop reads CASSAGTGELFF. In nucleotides, the CDR3 is TGTGCCAGCTCAGCGGGGACCGGGGAGCTGTTTTTT.

The genes are TRBV11-3 and TRBJ2-7, with a weak D call TRBD1 (6 bases). V was shortened by 5 bases and J by 3 bases, with 20 bases between the two germline ends. This CDR3 comprises 16 residues. The germline V gene has CDR1 SGHNT and CDR2 YENEEA. This CDR3 is CASSPHPWGQDYEQYF. The CDR3 DNA reads TGTGCCAGCAGCCCCCACCCCTGGGGACAAGACTACGAGCAGTACTTC.

The chain joins TRBV11-3 to TRBJ2-1; TRBD2 aligns across 15 bases. The CDR3 contains 16 residues. V was clipped by 5 bases and J by 9 bases; unmatched bases: 8. CDR1 SGHNT and CDR2 YENEEA come from the germline V gene. This CDR3 is CASSPRTSGGASEQFF. As DNA, the CDR3 is TGTGCCAGCAGCCCGCGGACTAGCGGGGGGGCCAGTGAGCAGTTCTTC.

The chain has TRBV28 and TRBJ1-2; a possible D gene is TRBD1 (6 bases). Germline V gene sequence: CDR1 MDHEN, CDR2 SYDVKM. This CDR3 comprises 12 residues. V gave up 3 bases and J gave up 6 bases, with 8 bases separating them. CDR3 nucleotides: TGTGCCAGCAGTTTGGGGGCAGATGGCTACACCTTC. Its translation: CASSLGADGYTF.

The chain joins TRBV6-7 to TRBJ2-1; 12 bases line up with TRBD1. TRBV6-7 is sorted into the ORF group, with uncertain function. V was pared by 2 bases and J by 4 bases, with 24 bases of the junction left unmatched. This CDR3 is 23 amino acids long. CDR3 amino acids: CASSYPPGQGACGRAGRYNEQFF. The CDR3 DNA sequence: TGTGCCAGCAGTTACCCTCCGGGACAGGGGGCTTGCGGGAGGGCAGGGCGATACAATGAGCAGTTCTTC.

This chain joins TRBV6-5 and TRBJ1-5; 12 nucleotides match TRBD1. After removal of 6 bases from V and 3 bases from J, the junction contained 3 bases not matched to a gene. This CDR3 comprises 15 residues. Germline CDR1 MNHEY, CDR2 SVGAGI. This chain's CDR3 is CASSLGQGANQPQHF. The DNA for the CDR3 is TGTGCCAGCAGCCTGGGACAGGGGGCCAATCAGCCCCAGCATTTT.

The chain is built from TRBV5-1 and TRBJ2-5; possibly TRBD2 for D (6 bases). V lost 4 bases, J lost 0 bases, and 19 bases lay in between. This CDR3 spans 17 amino acids. The germline gives CDR1 SGHRS, CDR2 YFSETQ. The CDR3 sequence is CASSPGGGTVNQETQYF. CDR3 in DNA: TGCGCCAGCAGCCCCGGTGGGGGGACTGTAAACCAAGAGACCCAGTACTTC.

The chain combines TRBV12-3 or TRBV12-4 with TRBJ2-1; D may be TRBD1 (8 bases). CDR3 size: 13 residues. Trimming pared 4 bases from V and 8 bases from J, leaving 12 bases between. CDR3 sequence (DNA): TGTGCCAGCAGTTACACAGGGGGGGATGAGCAGTTCTTC. Protein sequence: CASSYTGGDEQFF.

The chain is built from TRBV30 and TRBJ2-7; 15 nucleotides match TRBD2. J was trimmed by 3 bases and V by 0 bases; bases with no gene match: 12. The CDR3 sequence is 19 residues long. Germline CDR1 is GTSNPN and CDR2 is SVGIG (reference sequence). DNA for the CDR3: TGTGCCTGGAGTGTACCCCGGACTAGCGGGAGGGTAATTTACTACGAGCAGTACTTC. Protein product: CAWSVPRTSGRVIYYEQYF.

CDR3 region: CASSQVAGFLSEQYF. In DNA form, the CDR3 reads TGCGCCAGCAGCCAAGTTGCAGGATTCCTTAGCGAGCAGTACTTC. The chain employs TRBV4-1 and TRBJ2-7; D ambiguous. The CDR3 runs to 15 residues. Germline CDR1 and CDR2: MGHRA and YSYEKL. Trimming stripped 1 base from V and 6 bases from J, with 16 bases between.